Shown below are 23 T cell receptor beta chains from a single sample sequenced in a study of cytomegalovirus exposure and HLA in healthy donors. Primers for the PCR totalled 60 Vbeta and 13 Jbeta. Measured with immunoSEQ multiplex PCR; TCRdb has only the in-frame clones, and not every one. The sample lists about 200,000 clones; roughly 80% were seen once. Sequencing used PBMCs. Every receptor here comes from a man aged 25 to 45 in good health and CMV-seronegative.

The chain joins TRBV13 to TRBJ2-3, with TRBD2 matching 10 bases. Unmatched junction bases numbered 9, after V lost 5 bases and J lost 4 bases. Germline CDR1 is PRHDT and CDR2 is FYEKMQ (reference sequence). There are 16 residues in the CDR3. CDR3 region: CASSGIAGGPPDTQYF. The CDR3 DNA follows: TGTGCCAGCAGCGGAATAGCGGGGGGCCCCCCAGATACGCAGTATTTT.

The chain links TRBV6-6 to TRBJ2-2; D is undetermined. Germline values: CDR1 MNHNY, CDR2 SVGAGI (reference sequence). The V and J ends lost 3 bases and 6 bases respectively, with 14 bases between them. There are 15 residues in the CDR3. CDR3: CASSYILVPAGELFF. CDR3 nucleotides: TGTGCCAGCAGTTATATATTAGTCCCCGCCGGGGAGCTGTTTTTT.

The rearrangement uses TRBV6-5 and TRBJ2-2; 7 bases match TRBD2. This CDR3 comprises 16 residues. The germline V gene encodes CDR1 MNHEY and CDR2 SVGAGI. The ends lost 0 bases at V and 1 base at J; junction bases unmatched: 2. This chain's CDR3 is CASSYSAGVNTGELFF. The DNA of the CDR3 is TGTGCCAGCAGTTACTCCGCGGGGGTGAACACCGGGGAGCTGTTTTTT.

CDR3 DNA: TGCGCCAGCAGCCAAGATGTCCTGCTGAGCTCCTATAATTCACCCCTCCACTTT. Its protein product is CASSQDVLLSSYNSPLHF. This rearrangement joins TRBV4-1 to TRBJ1-6; D not resolved. The CDR3 totals 18 residues. Trimming took off 0 bases at V and 0 bases at J, with 12 bases between the two ends. From germline, CDR1 is MGHRA and CDR2 YSYEKL.

The rearrangement joins TRBV2 to TRBJ2-3; TRBD2 might be the D (5 bases). Trimming took off 4 bases at V and 4 bases at J, with 15 bases between the two ends. The length of the CDR3 is 15 residues. Per the germline V gene, CDR1 is SNHLY and CDR2 is FYNNEI. CDR3 coding DNA: TGTGCCAGCAGTGCGGACTCCCCTGCAGCAGATACGCAGTATTTT. Amino acid sequence: CASSADSPAADTQYF.

This chain uses TRBV4-2 with TRBJ1-1; TRBD1 matches 7 bases. This CDR3 is 15 amino acids long. Germline loops: CDR1 LGHNA, CDR2 YNFKEQ. V lost 0 bases, J lost 10 bases, and 11 bases stayed unmatched. The CDR3 sequence: CASSQDWTGGGGAFF. The CDR3 nucleotides are TGTGCCAGCAGCCAAGATTGGACAGGAGGAGGGGGAGCTTTCTTT.

The chain couples TRBV29-1 to TRBJ2-1; 9 bases match TRBD2. The CDR3 length is 13 residues. The J segment lost 5 bases and the V segment lost 6 bases, leaving 5 bases of the junction unmatched. The germline V gene encodes CDR1 SQVTM and CDR2 ANQGSEA. The CDR3 DNA reads as TGCAGCGTCTTGACTAGCGGAGACAATGAGCAGTTCTTC. It yields the protein CSVLTSGDNEQFF.

This clone was seen once. The CDR3 bases are TGTGCCAGCAGTGGGGGACAGAATTCACCCCTCCACTTT. Amino acids: CASSGGQNSPLHF. The gene calls are TRBV6-5 and TRBJ1-6; TRBD1 matches at 7 bases. This CDR3 has 13 amino acids. Losses at the gene ends were 5 bases for V and 7 bases for J; bases not matched to a gene: 2. Germline values: CDR1 MNHEY, CDR2 SVGAGI.

The V gene is TRBV5-5, the J gene TRBJ2-7; 10 nucleotides align to TRBD2. The V segment lost 1 base and the J segment 2 bases; nucleotides outside the gene matches: 9. Germline V lookup: CDR1 SGHKS, CDR2 YYEKEE (reference sequence). CDR3 length: 17 amino acids. DNA for the CDR3: TGTGCCAGCAGCTTGCTTCTAGGTAGCGGGGGGACCTACGAGCAGTACTTC. Its translation is CASSLLLGSGGTYEQYF.

The chain combines TRBV7-2 with TRBJ1-5; D unresolved. The CDR3 length is 16 residues. Germline V gene sequence: CDR1 SGHTA, CDR2 FQGNSA. V dropped 1 base and J dropped 6 bases, with 16 bases sitting between them. The CDR3 loop is CASSLDSGQTSQPQHF. The CDR3 nucleotides are TGTGCCAGCAGCTTAGATTCGGGTCAGACGAGTCAGCCCCAGCATTTT.

DNA for the CDR3: TGTGCCAGTACAGCCCTATTATCGGCCCAAAACAGGGTCACAGATACGCAGTATTTT. As protein: CASTALLSAQNRVTDTQYF. The chain uses TRBV19 and TRBJ2-3; maybe TRBD1 (6 bases). Trimming stripped 7 bases from V and 2 bases from J, with 28 bases between. The CDR3 consists of 19 residues. Germline values: CDR1 LNHDA, CDR2 SQIVND (reference sequence).

CDR3 in amino acids: CASSPDRDGRGQPQHF. The CDR3 nucleotides are TGTGCCAGCAGCCCGGACAGGGACGGAAGAGGTCAGCCCCAGCATTTT. The genes are TRBV5-5 and TRBJ1-5, with TRBD1 matching over 8 bases. J gave up 6 bases and V 4 bases, and 12 bases lay outside the gene matches. From germline, CDR1 is SGHKS and CDR2 YYEKEE (reference sequence). This CDR3 comprises 16 residues.

The chain employs TRBV4-1 and TRBJ2-1; 8 bases line up with TRBD1. Germline V gene data show CDR1 as MGHRA and CDR2 as YSYEKL. Trimming cost V 4 bases and J 10 bases; bases outside gene matches: 9. There are 14 residues in the CDR3. CDR3 in DNA: TGCGCCAGCAGCCTTCCGACAGGGGCGAGGGAGCAGTTCTTC. Its protein product is CASSLPTGAREQFF.

This chain links TRBV28 with TRBJ1-5; 9 nucleotides agree with TRBD1. Germline V gene data show CDR1 as MDHEN and CDR2 as SYDVKM. CDR3 length: 14 amino acids. Trimming cost V 5 bases and J 7 bases; bases outside gene matches: 6. CDR3 in amino acids: CASSPAGTGQPQHF. The CDR3 nucleotides are TGTGCCAGCAGTCCGGCAGGGACAGGGCAGCCCCAGCATTTT.

This chain uses TRBV15 with TRBJ1-3, with 11 bases matching TRBD1. Germline V gives CDR1 LNHNV, CDR2 YYDKDF (reference sequence). This CDR3 has 15 residues. V gave up 1 base and J gave up 8 bases; unmatched junction bases: 4. This chain's CDR3 is CATSRGDRGMDTIYF. Written as DNA, the CDR3 is TGTGCCACCAGCAGAGGGGACAGGGGGATGGACACCATATATTTT. Combining the CDR3 with reference TRBV15 and TRBJ1-3 gives the whole variable domain DAMVIQNPRYQVTQFGKPVTLSCSQTLNHNVMYWYQQKSSQAPKLLFHYYDKDFNNEADTPDNFQSRRPNTSFCFLDIRSPGLGDTAMYLCATSRGDRGMDTIYFGEGSWLTVV.

The chain links TRBV6-1 to TRBJ1-2, with TRBD1 identical over 7 bases. Germline assignment: CDR1 MNHNS and CDR2 SASEGT. V was clipped by 7 bases and J by 7 bases; unmatched bases: 15. The CDR3 contains 15 residues. CDR3 in amino acids: CASTSPLGGQLGYTF. The CDR3 DNA sequence: TGTGCCAGCACTTCCCCCCTGGGGGGACAGCTTGGCTACACCTTC.

This clone was seen a few times. The rearrangement links TRBV21-1 to TRBJ2-7; the table's D call, TRBD2, has no DNA check behind it. TRBV21-1 is labeled a pseudogene. CDR3 length: 14 amino acids. The CDR3 loop reads CASTLEGSSYEQYF. DNA for the CDR3: TGTGCCAGCACCCTGGAGGGGTCCTCCTACGAGCAGTACTTC.

The J gene is TRBJ1-5, the V gene TRBV4-3, with a weak D call TRBD1 (6 bases). Looked up from germline, CDR1 is LGHNA and CDR2 is YSLEER. The germline V and J ends were trimmed by 4 bases and 0 bases, with 7 bases remaining between them. This CDR3 is 14 amino acids long. The CDR3 coding sequence is TGCGCCAGCAGCCCAGGGGTTAGCAATCAGCCCCAGCATTTT. Translation gives CASSPGVSNQPQHF.

This chain links TRBV5-1 with TRBJ1-2, with D tentatively TRBD1 (5 bases). The CDR3 extends over 13 amino acids. The germline CDR1 and CDR2 sequences are SGHRS and YFSETQ. Between the trimmed V and J ends, which lost 4 bases and 2 bases, there was a span of 9 bases. CDR3 region: CASSKDRNYGYTF. The CDR3 nucleotides are TGCGCCAGCAGCAAAGACAGAAACTATGGCTACACCTTC.

This chain joins TRBV27 and TRBJ2-2; 7 bases are shared with TRBD2. V lost 0 bases, J lost 5 bases, and 6 bases stayed unmatched. The CDR3 has 16 amino acids. Germline values: CDR1 MNHEY, CDR2 SMNVEV (reference sequence). The DNA for the CDR3 is TGTGCCAGCAGTTTATCGTCCCCCGGGGGGACCGGGGAGCTGTTTTTT. Protein product: CASSLSSPGGTGELFF.

The chain carries TRBV21-1 and TRBJ2-5; TRBD1, the table's D call, lacks a check against the DNA. TRBV21-1 is flagged as a pseudogene. This CDR3 region has 12 residues. CDR3: CASGLHQETQYF. The CDR3 DNA reads as TGTGCCAGCGGCTTACACCAAGAGACCCAGTACTTC.

This clone was observed once. V is TRBV6-6 and J is TRBJ2-7; the D gene is possibly TRBD2 (5 bases). The CDR3 spans 15 residues. CDR1 and CDR2 from the germline V gene are MNHNY and SVGAGI (reference sequence). V was clipped by 0 bases and J by 2 bases, with 11 bases between them. Here the CDR3 DNA reads TGTGCCAGCAGTTACTCCGGGAAGGCACCCTACGAGCAGTACTTC. It codes for CASSYSGKAPYEQYF.

The V and J genes are TRBV6-5 and TRBJ1-2; D gene ambiguous. Germline assignment: CDR1 MNHEY and CDR2 SVGAGI. This CDR3 spans 15 amino acids. V lost 6 bases, J lost 0 bases, and 14 bases lay in between. CDR3 DNA: TGTGCCAGCAGCCCGGCGCTGGGCGCTAACTATGGCTACACCTTC. The encoded protein is CASSPALGANYGYTF.